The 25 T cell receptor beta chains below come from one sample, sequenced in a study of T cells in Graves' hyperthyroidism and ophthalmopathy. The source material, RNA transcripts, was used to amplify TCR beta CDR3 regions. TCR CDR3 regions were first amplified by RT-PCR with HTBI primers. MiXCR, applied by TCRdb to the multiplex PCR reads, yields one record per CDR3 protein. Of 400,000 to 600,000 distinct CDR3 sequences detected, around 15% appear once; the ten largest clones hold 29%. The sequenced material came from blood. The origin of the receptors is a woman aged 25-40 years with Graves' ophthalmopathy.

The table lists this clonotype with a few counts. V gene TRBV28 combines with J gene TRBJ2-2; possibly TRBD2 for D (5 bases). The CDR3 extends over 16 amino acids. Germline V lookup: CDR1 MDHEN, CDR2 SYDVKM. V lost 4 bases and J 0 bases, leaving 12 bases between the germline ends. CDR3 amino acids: CASSSGRAANTGELFF. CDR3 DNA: TGTGCCAGCAGTTCCGGGCGGGCCGCGAACACCGGGGAGCTGTTTTTT.

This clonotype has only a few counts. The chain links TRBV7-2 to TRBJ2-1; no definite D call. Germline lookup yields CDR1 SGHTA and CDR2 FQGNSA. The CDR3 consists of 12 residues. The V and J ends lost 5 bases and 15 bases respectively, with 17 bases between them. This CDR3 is CASSTTGIGRFF. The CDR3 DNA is TGTGCCAGCAGCACCACGGGCATAGGGCGGTTCTTC.

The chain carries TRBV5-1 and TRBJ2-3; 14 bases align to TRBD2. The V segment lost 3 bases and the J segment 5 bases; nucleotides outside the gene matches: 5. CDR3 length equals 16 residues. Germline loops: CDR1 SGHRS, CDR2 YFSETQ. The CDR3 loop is CASSSGLAGVIDTQYF. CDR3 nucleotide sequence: TGCGCCAGCAGCTCGGGACTAGCGGGAGTGATAGATACGCAGTATTTT. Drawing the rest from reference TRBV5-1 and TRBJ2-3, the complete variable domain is KAGVTQTPRYLIKTRGQQVTLSCSPISGHRSVSWYQQTPGQGLQFLFEYFSETQRNKGNFPGRFSGRQFSNSRSEMNVSTLELGDSALYLCASSSGLAGVIDTQYFGPGTRLTVL.

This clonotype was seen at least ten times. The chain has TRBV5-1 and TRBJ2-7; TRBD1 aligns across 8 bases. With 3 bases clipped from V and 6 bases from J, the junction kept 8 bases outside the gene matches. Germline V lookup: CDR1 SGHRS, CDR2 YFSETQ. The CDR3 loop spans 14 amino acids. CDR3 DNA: TGCGCCAGCAGCTCCGGGACAGGTACTTCCGAGCAGTACTTC. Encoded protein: CASSSGTGTSEQYF.

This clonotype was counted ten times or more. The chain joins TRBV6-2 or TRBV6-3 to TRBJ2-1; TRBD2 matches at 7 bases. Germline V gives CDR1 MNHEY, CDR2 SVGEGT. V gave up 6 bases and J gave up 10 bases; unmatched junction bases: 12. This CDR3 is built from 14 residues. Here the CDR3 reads CASSPWAGDREQFF. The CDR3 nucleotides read TGTGCCAGCAGCCCGTGGGCGGGAGATAGAGAGCAGTTCTTC.

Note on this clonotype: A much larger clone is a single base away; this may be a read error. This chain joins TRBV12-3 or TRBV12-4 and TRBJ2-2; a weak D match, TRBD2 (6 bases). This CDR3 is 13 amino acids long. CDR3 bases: TGTGCCAGCAGCCCTCTAGCGTCCGGGGAGCTGTCTTTT. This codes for CASSPLASGELSF.

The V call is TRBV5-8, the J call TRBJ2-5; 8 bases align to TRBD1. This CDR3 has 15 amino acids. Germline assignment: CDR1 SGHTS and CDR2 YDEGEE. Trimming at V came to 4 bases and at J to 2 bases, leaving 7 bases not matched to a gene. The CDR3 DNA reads TGTGCCAGCAGCCCCGGACAGGGAAATCAAGAGACCCAGTACTTC. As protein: CASSPGQGNQETQYF.

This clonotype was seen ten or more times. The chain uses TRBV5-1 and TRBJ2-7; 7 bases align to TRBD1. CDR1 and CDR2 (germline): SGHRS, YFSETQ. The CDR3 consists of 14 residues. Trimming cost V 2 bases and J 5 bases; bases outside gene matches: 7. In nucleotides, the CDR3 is TGCGCCAGCAGCTTAACCGACAGGGTCCACGAGCAGTACTTC. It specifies CASSLTDRVHEQYF.

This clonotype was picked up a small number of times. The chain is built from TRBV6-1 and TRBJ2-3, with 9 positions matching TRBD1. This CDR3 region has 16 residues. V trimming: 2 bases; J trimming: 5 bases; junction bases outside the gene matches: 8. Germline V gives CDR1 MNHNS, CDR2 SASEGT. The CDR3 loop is CASSEMYRGHQDTQYF. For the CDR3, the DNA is TGTGCCAGCAGTGAAATGTACAGGGGGCATCAAGATACGCAGTATTTT.

CDR3 sequence: CASSPSPHNEQFF. The CDR3 DNA follows: TGTGCCAGCAGCCCCTCTCCCCACAATGAGCAGTTCTTC. The chain uses TRBV9 and TRBJ2-1, with D hard to call. Looked up from germline, CDR1 is SGDLS and CDR2 is YYNGEE. The CDR3 is made up of 13 amino acids. V dropped 4 bases and J dropped 5 bases, with 10 bases sitting between them.

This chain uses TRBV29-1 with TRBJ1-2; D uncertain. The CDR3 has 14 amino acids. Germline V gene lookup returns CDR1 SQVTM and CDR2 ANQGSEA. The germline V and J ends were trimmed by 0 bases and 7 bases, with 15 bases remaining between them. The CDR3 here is CSVEEADSRRGYTF. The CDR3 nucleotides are TGCAGCGTTGAAGAGGCCGATTCGAGGCGTGGCTACACCTTC.

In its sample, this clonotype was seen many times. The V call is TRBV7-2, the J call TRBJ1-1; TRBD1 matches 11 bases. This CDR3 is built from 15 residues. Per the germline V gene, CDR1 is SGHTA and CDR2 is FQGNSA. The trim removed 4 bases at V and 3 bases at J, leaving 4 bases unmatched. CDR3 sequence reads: CASSSWTGGYTEAFF. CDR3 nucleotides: TGTGCCAGCAGCTCCTGGACAGGGGGCTACACTGAAGCTTTCTTT.

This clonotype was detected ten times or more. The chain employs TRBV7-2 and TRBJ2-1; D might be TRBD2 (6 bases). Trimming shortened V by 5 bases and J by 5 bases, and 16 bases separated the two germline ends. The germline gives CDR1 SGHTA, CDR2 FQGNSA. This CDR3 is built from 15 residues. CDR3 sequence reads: CASSPGRDFNNEQFF. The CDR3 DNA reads TGTGCCAGCAGCCCCGGCCGGGACTTCAACAATGAGCAGTTCTTC.

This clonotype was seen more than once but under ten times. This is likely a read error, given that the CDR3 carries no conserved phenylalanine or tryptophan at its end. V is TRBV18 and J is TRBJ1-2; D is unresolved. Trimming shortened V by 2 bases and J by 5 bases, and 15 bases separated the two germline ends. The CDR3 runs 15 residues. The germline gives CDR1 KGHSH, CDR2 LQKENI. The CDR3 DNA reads TGTGCCAGCTCACCAGGTTTGATGTCGCGGTATGGCTACACCCTC. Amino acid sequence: CASSPGLMSRYGYTL.

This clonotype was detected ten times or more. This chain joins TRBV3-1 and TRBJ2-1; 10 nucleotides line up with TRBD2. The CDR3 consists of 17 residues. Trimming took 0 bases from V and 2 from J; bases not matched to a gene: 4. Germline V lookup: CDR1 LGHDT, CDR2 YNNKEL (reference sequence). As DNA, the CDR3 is TGTGCCAGCAGCCAAGAGGCTAGCGGGAGAGCCTACAATGAGCAGTTCTTC. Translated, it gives CASSQEASGRAYNEQFF.

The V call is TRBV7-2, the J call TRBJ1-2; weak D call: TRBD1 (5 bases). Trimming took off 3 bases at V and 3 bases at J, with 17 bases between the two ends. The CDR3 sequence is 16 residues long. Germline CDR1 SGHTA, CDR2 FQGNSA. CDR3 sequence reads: CASSFAGWQGDYGYTF. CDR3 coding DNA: TGTGCCAGCAGCTTCGCTGGATGGCAGGGTGACTATGGCTACACCTTC.

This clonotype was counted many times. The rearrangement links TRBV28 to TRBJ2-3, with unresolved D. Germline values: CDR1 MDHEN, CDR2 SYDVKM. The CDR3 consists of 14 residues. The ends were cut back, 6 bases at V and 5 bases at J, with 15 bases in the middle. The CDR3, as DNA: TGTGCCAGCAGCTCCCAAGGAGTTTTAGATACGCAGTATTTT. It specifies CASSSQGVLDTQYF.

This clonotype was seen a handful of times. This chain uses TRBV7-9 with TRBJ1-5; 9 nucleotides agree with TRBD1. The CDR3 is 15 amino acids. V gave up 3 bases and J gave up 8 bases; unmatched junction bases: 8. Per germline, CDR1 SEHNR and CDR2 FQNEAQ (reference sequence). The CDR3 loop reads CASSLGQGGREPQHF. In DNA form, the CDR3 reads TGTGCCAGCAGCTTGGGACAGGGAGGTCGAGAGCCCCAGCATTTT.

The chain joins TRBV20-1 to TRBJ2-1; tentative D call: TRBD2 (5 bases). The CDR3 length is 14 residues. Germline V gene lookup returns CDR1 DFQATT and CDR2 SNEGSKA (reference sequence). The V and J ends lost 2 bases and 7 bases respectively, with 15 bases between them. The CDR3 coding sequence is TGCAGTGCTAGACCAGGACTCGCTGGGAATGAGCAGTTCTTC. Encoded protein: CSARPGLAGNEQFF.

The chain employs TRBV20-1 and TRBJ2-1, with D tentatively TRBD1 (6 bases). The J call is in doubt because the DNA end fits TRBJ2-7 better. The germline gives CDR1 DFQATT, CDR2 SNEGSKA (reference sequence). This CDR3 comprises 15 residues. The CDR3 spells CSASLLEGDRNEQYF. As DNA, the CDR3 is TGCAGTGCTAGCTTGCTCGAGGGGGACCGAAATGAGCAGTACTTC.

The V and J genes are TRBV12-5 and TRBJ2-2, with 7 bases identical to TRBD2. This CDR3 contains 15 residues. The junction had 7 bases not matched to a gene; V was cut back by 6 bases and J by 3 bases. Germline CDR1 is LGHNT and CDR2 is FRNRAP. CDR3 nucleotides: TGTGCTAGTGGCTCCCAGCGGGGAGACACCGGGGAGCTGTTTTTT. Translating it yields CASGSQRGDTGELFF. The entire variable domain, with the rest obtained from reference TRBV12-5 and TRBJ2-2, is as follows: DARVTQTPRHKVTEMGQEVTMRCQPILGHNTVFWYRQTMMQGLELLAYFRNRAPLDDSGMPKDRFSAEMPDATLATLKIQPSEPRDSAVYFCASGSQRGDTGELFFGEGSRLTVL.

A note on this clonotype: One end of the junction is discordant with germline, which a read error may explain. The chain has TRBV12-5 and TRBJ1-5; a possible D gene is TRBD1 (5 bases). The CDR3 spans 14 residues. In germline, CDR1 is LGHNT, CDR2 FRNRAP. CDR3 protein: CASGSPGKRQHQHF. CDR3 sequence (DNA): TGTGCTAGTGGTTCACCAGGGAAAAGGCAGCACCAGCATTTT.

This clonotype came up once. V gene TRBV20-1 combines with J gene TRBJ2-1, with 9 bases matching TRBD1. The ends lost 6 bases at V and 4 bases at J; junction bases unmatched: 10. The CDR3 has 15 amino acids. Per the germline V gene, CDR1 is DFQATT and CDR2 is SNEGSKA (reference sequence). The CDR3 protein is CSAPHEGQGYNEQFF. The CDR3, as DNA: TGCAGTGCACCTCATGAGGGACAGGGATACAATGAGCAGTTCTTC.

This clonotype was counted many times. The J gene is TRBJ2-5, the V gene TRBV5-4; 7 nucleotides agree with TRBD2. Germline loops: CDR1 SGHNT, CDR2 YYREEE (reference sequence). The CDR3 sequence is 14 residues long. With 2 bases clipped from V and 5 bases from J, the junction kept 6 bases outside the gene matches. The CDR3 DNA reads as TGTGCCAGCAGCTTTTCGACTAGCTTGGAGACCCAGTACTTC. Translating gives CASSFSTSLETQYF.

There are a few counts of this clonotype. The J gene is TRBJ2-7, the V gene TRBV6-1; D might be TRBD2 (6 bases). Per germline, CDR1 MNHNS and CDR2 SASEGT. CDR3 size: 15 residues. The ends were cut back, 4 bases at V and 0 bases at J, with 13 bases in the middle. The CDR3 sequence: CASSGLLAYSYEQYF. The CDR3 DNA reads TGTGCCAGCAGTGGGCTACTAGCCTACTCCTACGAGCAGTACTTC.